This T cell receptor beta chain came from a study of CD8 T cells in ankylosing spondylitis. The authors made TCR beta libraries by quantitative 5'-RACE with molecular barcodes. MiXCR, applied by TCRdb to the 5' RACE reads, yields one record per CDR3 protein. This sample yields under 250,000 distinct CDR3 sequences, of which about 10% are seen a single time; 2.6% belongs to the top ten. Notes on the study in general: A motif in TCR beta, a set of roughly 8 highly homologous variants, appeared characteristic of ankylosing spondylitis blood. A number of the motif variants had already been described in reactive arthritis synovial fluid and blood. Clones linked to disease were reported to show significant enrichment in matched ankylosing spondylitis synovial fluid.

The CDR3 contains 13 residues. Looked up from germline, CDR1 is SGHRS and CDR2 is YFSETQ. Losses at the gene ends were 7 bases for V and 6 bases for J; bases not matched to a gene: 7. The sample holds many counts of this clonotype. Its antigen is not known. Sequenced sample: blood, either unsorted or a sorted T cell fraction (not recorded which). The chain employs TRBV5-1 and TRBJ2-3, with 8 bases identical to TRBD1. The sequence came from a male donor with ankylosing spondylitis or in good health (not recorded which). CDR3 loop: CASSGQGDDTQYF. The CDR3 DNA is TGCGCCAGCTCCGGACAGGGCGACGATACGCAGTATTTT.